These 30 T cell receptor beta chains were sequenced from one sample in a study of T cells expressing NK-cell markers (dated by TCRdb to the early 2020s). Preparation of the library involved 5' RACE. Sequencing took place on an Illumina HiSeq 2000. TCRdb reprocessed the sequencing reads and holds a single record per CDR3 protein sequence, with no DNA. The table for this sample lists 550,000 to 600,000 distinct CDR3 sequences. The ten largest make up approximately 3.5% of the sample. The sequenced sample consisted of blood T cells: a sorted CD56 or NKG2C T cell subset, CD4+ or CD8+ T cells, or bulk PBMC T cells (not recorded which). Every receptor here comes from a young man in good health. Donor details come from another sample of the same person, matched by shared clones.

J is TRBJ2-2 and V is TRBV10-3; the D call from TCRdb, TRBD1, cannot be confirmed without DNA. The CDR3 has 14 amino acids. Looked up from germline, CDR1 is ENHRY and CDR2 is SYGVKD. The CDR3 loop is CAIARDRASGELFF.

The chain employs TRBV20-1 and TRBJ1-4; the D gene TCRdb calls, TRBD1, cannot be checked with no DNA. Germline values: CDR1 DFQATT, CDR2 SNEGSKA (reference sequence). The CDR3 runs to 13 residues. This chain's CDR3 is CSARRGFNEKLFF.

The chain uses TRBV3-1 and TRBJ2-1; checking the TCRdb D call of TRBD1 is not possible without DNA. The CDR3 is made up of 16 amino acids. The germline CDR1 and CDR2 sequences are LGHDT and YNNKEL (reference sequence). CDR3 sequence: CASSPPDAMTYNEQFF.

The rearrangement joins TRBV12-3 or TRBV12-4 to TRBJ1-1. There are 13 residues in the CDR3. CDR3 sequence reads: CASKTSGRREAFF.

This chain joins TRBV6-5 and TRBJ1-5. From germline, CDR1 is MNHEY and CDR2 SVGAGI. This CDR3 is 13 amino acids long. This CDR3 is CASSYSENQPQHF.

The rearrangement uses TRBV7-9 and TRBJ2-7. Germline loops: CDR1 SEHNR, CDR2 FQNEAQ (reference sequence). This CDR3 is built from 15 residues. The CDR3 loop is CASSSVGGVPYEQYF.

The chain couples TRBV20-1 to TRBJ2-3; no DNA is available, so the TRBD1 call from TCRdb remains unchecked. The germline V gene has CDR1 DFQATT and CDR2 SNEGSKA (reference sequence). The CDR3 spans 15 residues. CDR3 sequence reads: CSARSPRDSTDTQYF.

V gene TRBV7-6 combines with J gene TRBJ2-5; TCRdb's D gene call, TRBD1, goes unchecked for lack of DNA. The CDR3 runs 17 residues. The germline gives CDR1 SGHVS, CDR2 FNYEAQ. The CDR3 spells CASSPRPRTGGEETQYF.

This chain connects TRBV6-1 to TRBJ2-3; TCRdb names TRBD1, which stays unverified in the absence of DNA. The CDR3 length is 15 residues. CDR1 MNHNS and CDR2 SASEGT come from the germline V gene. CDR3 region: CASKTGEFRTDTQYF.

The V and J genes are TRBV29-1 and TRBJ1-5; TCRdb's D gene call, TRBD1, goes unchecked for lack of DNA. The germline CDR1 and CDR2 sequences are SQVTM and ANQGSEA. The CDR3 extends over 13 amino acids. Here the CDR3 reads CSVRTGQEQPQHF.

The chain carries TRBV10-3 and TRBJ2-1; without DNA, the TCRdb call of TRBD1 cannot be checked. The CDR3 has 16 amino acids. The germline CDR1 and CDR2 sequences are ENHRY and SYGVKD. The CDR3 loop is CAISEFMAGSGYEQFF.

The chain combines TRBV6-1 with TRBJ2-5; TCRdb selects TRBD1, and the lack of DNA leaves this call unchecked. The CDR3 spans 15 residues. The V gene's germline CDR1 is MNHNS and CDR2 SASEGT. This chain's CDR3 is CASSQTSQGVETQYF.

The CDR3 is CASSLPGEDRTEAFF. The chain uses TRBV28 and TRBJ1-1; no DNA is available, so the TRBD1 call from TCRdb remains unchecked. The CDR3 has 15 residues. Germline V gives CDR1 MDHEN, CDR2 SYDVKM.

The J gene is TRBJ2-1, the V gene TRBV3-1; as DNA is missing, the TRBD2 call by TCRdb cannot be tested. CDR1 is LGHDT, CDR2 YNNKEL, per germline (reference sequence). The CDR3 loop spans 12 amino acids. CDR3 region: CASSQGRNEQFF.

The J gene is TRBJ1-2, the V gene TRBV15; without DNA, the TCRdb call of TRBD1 cannot be checked. Germline CDR1 LNHNV, CDR2 YYDKDF (reference sequence). The CDR3 loop spans 12 amino acids. CDR3: CATSGGTLGYTF. Supplemented by reference TRBV15 and TRBJ1-2, the full variable domain reads DAMVIQNPRYQVTQFGKPVTLSCSQTLNHNVMYWYQQKSSQAPKLLFHYYDKDFNNEADTPDNFQSRRPNTSFCFLDIRSPGLGDTAMYLCATSGGTLGYTFGSGTRLTVV.

This chain's CDR3 is CASALQGDQPQHF. This chain links TRBV18 with TRBJ1-5; as DNA is missing, the TRBD1 call by TCRdb cannot be tested. Germline CDR1 KGHSH, CDR2 LQKENI. This CDR3 contains 13 residues.

V is TRBV20-1 and J is TRBJ2-2; no DNA is available, so the TRBD1 call from TCRdb remains unchecked. The CDR3 is made up of 16 amino acids. The germline gives CDR1 DFQATT, CDR2 SNEGSKA (reference sequence). CDR3 amino acids: CSARQQGGRRAGELFF.

The chain is built from TRBV5-1 and TRBJ2-1; TCRdb lists TRBD2, though no DNA is available to test this call. Germline CDR1 is SGHRS and CDR2 is YFSETQ. This CDR3 comprises 17 residues. The CDR3 reads CASSLGLAGVGYNEQFF.

The V and J genes are TRBV5-1 and TRBJ1-5; the TRBD1 assignment by TCRdb is unverifiable without DNA. Germline-derived CDR1 and CDR2 are SGHRS and YFSETQ. The CDR3 runs 13 residues. CDR3 sequence: CASSPSGDSPQHF.

The CDR3 loop reads CASSHHGGRNTEAFF. This chain connects TRBV4-1 to TRBJ1-1. Germline CDR1 reads MGHRA; CDR2 reads YSYEKL. The CDR3 runs 15 residues.

The chain employs TRBV5-6 and TRBJ2-5. This CDR3 has 14 residues. Germline-derived CDR1 and CDR2 are SGHDT and YYEEEE. The CDR3 spells CASTLRLREETQYF. Looking up the rest from reference TRBV5-6 and TRBJ2-5 gives the full variable domain: DAGVTQSPTHLIKTRGQQVTLRCSPKSGHDTVSWYQQALGQGPQFIFQYYEEEERQRGNFPDRFSGHQFPNYSSELNVNALLLGDSALYLCASTLRLREETQYFGPGTRLLVL.

The chain links TRBV5-6 to TRBJ2-1; TCRdb picks TRBD2, but there is no DNA to check that call. Per germline, CDR1 SGHDT and CDR2 YYEEEE. CDR3 length: 20 residues. CDR3: CASSLGWVAGAKSSYNEQFF.

The chain employs TRBV5-5 and TRBJ1-1; TCRdb lists TRBD1, though no DNA is available to test this call. This CDR3 spans 15 amino acids. Germline CDR1 SGHKS, CDR2 YYEKEE (reference sequence). CDR3: CASSLGARADTEAFF.

The chain employs TRBV12-3 or TRBV12-4 and TRBJ1-1; lacking DNA, the TRBD1 call made by TCRdb goes unchecked. The CDR3 loop spans 17 amino acids. This CDR3 is CASSLARQGLSGTEAFF.

The chain is built from TRBV20-1 and TRBJ2-3; the D gene TCRdb calls, TRBD2, cannot be checked with no DNA. This CDR3 region has 15 residues. CDR1 and CDR2 from the germline V gene are DFQATT and SNEGSKA (reference sequence). The CDR3 loop is CSASPAGGFTDTQYF.

The J gene is TRBJ2-1, the V gene TRBV5-1; TCRdb reports TRBD1, a call that lacks DNA to check it against. This CDR3 is 15 amino acids long. CDR1 and CDR2 from the germline V gene are SGHRS and YFSETQ. This CDR3 is CASSHGRGAVNEQFF.

The CDR3 loop is CSAHLRFSGRTGELFF. The chain combines TRBV20-1 with TRBJ2-2; TCRdb gives TRBD2 as the D gene, but with no DNA this cannot be confirmed. The CDR3 consists of 16 residues. Per the germline V gene, CDR1 is DFQATT and CDR2 is SNEGSKA (reference sequence).

The V call is TRBV6-5, the J call TRBJ2-2; TCRdb reports TRBD1, a call that lacks DNA to check it against. CDR3 length: 16 amino acids. The germline CDR1 and CDR2 sequences are MNHEY and SVGAGI. The CDR3: CASSYSGTPHTGELFF.

The CDR3 loop is CASEEQGASTEAFF. The J gene is TRBJ1-1, the V gene TRBV6-1; the D call from TCRdb, TRBD1, cannot be confirmed without DNA. CDR3 length: 14 amino acids. The germline CDR1 and CDR2 sequences are MNHNS and SASEGT.

The gene calls are TRBV12-3 or TRBV12-4 and TRBJ2-7; the TRBD2 assignment by TCRdb is unverifiable without DNA. This CDR3 is 17 amino acids long. The chain's CDR3 is CASSFPGLAGGPGEQYF.